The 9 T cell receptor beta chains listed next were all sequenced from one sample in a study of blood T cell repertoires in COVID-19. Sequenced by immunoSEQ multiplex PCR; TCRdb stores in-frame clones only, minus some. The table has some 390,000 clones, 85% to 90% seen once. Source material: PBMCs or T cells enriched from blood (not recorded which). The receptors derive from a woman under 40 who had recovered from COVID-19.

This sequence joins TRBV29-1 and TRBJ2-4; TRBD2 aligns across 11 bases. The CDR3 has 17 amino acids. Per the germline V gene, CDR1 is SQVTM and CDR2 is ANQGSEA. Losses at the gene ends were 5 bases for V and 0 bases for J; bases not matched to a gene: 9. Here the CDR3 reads CSVLLAGGSLAKNIQYF. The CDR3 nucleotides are TGCAGCGTTCTTCTAGCGGGAGGATCACTAGCCAAAAACATTCAGTACTTC.

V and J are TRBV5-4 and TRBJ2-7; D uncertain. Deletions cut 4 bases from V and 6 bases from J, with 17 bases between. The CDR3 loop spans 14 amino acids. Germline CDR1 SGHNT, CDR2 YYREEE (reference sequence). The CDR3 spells CASSAVGSRREQYF. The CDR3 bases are TGTGCCAGCAGCGCGGTTGGGTCAAGGCGCGAGCAGTACTTC.

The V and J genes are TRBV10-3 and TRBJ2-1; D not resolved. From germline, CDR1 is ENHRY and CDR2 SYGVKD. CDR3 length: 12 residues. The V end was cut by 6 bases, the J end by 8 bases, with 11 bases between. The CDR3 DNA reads TGTGCCATCAGCCCAAGTAGTTATGAGCAGTTCTTC. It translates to CAISPSSYEQFF.

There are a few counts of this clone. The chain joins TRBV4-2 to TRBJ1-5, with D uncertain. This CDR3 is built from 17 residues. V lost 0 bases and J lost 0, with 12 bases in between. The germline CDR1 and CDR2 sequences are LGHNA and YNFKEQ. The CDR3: CASSQDLADYSNQPQHF. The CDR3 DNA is TGTGCCAGCAGCCAAGACCTAGCAGACTATAGCAATCAGCCCCAGCATTTT.

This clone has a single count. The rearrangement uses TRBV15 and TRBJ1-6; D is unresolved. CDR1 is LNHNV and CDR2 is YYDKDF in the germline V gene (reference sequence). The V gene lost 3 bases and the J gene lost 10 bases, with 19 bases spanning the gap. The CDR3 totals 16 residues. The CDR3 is CATSRGQAGAGSPLHF. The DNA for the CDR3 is TGTGCCACCAGCAGGGGTCAGGCGGGCGCGGGGTCACCCCTCCACTTT.

CDR3 DNA: TGTGCCAGCAGCTTATCGGGCTCTGGAAACACCATATATTTT. It encodes CASSLSGSGNTIYF. The rearrangement joins TRBV7-9 to TRBJ1-3; D gene unclear. The CDR3 is 14 amino acids. V was trimmed by 2 bases and J by 0 bases, leaving 5 bases between them. Per germline, CDR1 SEHNR and CDR2 FQNEAQ (reference sequence).

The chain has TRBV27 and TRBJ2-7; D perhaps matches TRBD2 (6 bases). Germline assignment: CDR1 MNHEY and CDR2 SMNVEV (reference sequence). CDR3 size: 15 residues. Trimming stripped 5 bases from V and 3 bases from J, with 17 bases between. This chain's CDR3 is CASSQFAGSSYEQYF. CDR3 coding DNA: TGTGCCAGCAGTCAGTTCGCGGGGAGTAGCTACGAGCAGTACTTC.

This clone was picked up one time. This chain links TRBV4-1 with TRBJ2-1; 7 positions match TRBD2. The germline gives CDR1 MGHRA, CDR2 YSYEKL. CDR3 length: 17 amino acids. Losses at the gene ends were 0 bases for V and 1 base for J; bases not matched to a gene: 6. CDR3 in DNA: TGCGCCAGCAGCCAAGATCTAACGGGAGGATCCTACAATGAGCAGTTCTTC. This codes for CASSQDLTGGSYNEQFF.

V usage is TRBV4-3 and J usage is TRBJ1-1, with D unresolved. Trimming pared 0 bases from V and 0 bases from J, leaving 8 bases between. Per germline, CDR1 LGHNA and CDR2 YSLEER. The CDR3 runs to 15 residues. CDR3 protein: CASSQDRGLNTEAFF. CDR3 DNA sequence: TGCGCCAGCAGCCAAGATAGAGGTTTGAACACTGAAGCTTTCTTT.